The clone carrying this T cell receptor beta chain occurred many times. This sample was included in a study of low-dose radiotherapy and immunotherapy resistance in tumors. The CDR3 contains 16 residues. Trimming stripped 3 bases from V and 4 bases from J, with 18 bases between. CDR1 is SGHTA, CDR2 FQGNSA, per germline. TRAV- and TRBV-specific primers primed first-strand cDNA, covering alpha and beta chains. PCR amplification of the TCRs was performed with Phusion for 20 PCR cycles, and it relied on a constant-region primer together with a V-primer adapter. TCRdb redid the calling of the reads with MiXCR, one entry per CDR3 protein. The sample lists 75,000 to 95,000 distinct CDR3 sequences; just under 9.5% were seen once. Documented time point: before trial treatment.

The sequencing here drew on PBMCs, taken before treatment. J is TRBJ2-5 and V is TRBV7-2; D is possibly TRBD2 (5 bases). This receptor was identified in a male donor with prostate cancer. CDR3 protein: CASSFLSGGGGETQYF. CDR3 in DNA: TGTGCCAGCAGCTTTCTTTCCGGAGGAGGTGGAGAGACCCAGTACTTC.